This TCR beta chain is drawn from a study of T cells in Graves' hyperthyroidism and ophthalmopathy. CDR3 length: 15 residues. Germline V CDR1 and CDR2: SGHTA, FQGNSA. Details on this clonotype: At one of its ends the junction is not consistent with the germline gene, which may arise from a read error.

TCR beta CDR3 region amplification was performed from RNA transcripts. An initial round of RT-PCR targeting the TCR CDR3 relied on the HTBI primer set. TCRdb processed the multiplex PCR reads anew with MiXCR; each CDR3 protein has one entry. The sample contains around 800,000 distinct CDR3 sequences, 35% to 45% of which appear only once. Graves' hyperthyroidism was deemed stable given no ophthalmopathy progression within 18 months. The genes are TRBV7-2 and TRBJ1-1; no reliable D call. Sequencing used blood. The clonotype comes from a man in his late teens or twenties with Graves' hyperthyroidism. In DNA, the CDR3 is TGTGCCAGCAGCGGTAGGGCTACTCTTGCTACTGAAGCTTCCTTT. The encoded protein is CASSGRATLATEASF.